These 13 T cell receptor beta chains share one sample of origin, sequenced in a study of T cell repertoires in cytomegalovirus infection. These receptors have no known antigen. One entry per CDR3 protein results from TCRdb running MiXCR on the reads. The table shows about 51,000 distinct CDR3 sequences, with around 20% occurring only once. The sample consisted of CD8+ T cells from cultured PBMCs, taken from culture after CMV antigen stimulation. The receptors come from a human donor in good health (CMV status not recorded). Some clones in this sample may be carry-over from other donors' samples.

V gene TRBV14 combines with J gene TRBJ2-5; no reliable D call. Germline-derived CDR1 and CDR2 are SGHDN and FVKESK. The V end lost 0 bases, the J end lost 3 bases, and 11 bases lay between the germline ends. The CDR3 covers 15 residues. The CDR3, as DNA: TGTGCCAGCAGCCAAGATCGTGTAGAGGAAGAGACCCAGTACTTC. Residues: CASSQDRVEEETQYF. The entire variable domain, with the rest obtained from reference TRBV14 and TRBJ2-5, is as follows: EAGVTQFPSHSVIEKGQTVTLRCDPISGHDNLYWYRRVMGKEIKFLLHFVKESKQDESGMPNNRFLAERTGGTYSTLKVQPAELEDSGVYFCASSQDRVEEETQYFGPGTRLLVL.

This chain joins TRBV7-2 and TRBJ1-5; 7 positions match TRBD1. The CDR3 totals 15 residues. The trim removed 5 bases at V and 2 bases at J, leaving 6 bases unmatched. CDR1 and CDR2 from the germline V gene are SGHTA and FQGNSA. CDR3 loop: CASSPDRVGNQPQHF. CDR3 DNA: TGTGCCAGCAGCCCCGACAGGGTTGGCAATCAGCCCCAGCATTTT.

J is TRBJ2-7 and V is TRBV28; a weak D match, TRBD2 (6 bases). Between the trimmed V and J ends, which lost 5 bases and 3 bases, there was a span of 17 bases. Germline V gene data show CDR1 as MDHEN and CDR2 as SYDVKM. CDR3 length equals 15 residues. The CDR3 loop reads CASSRRAGIDYEQYF. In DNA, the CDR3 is TGTGCCAGCAGTAGGAGGGCAGGAATAGACTACGAGCAGTACTTC. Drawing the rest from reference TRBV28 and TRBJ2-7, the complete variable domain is DVKVTQSSRYLVKRTGEKVFLECVQDMDHENMFWYRQDPGLGLRLIYFSYDVKMKEKGDIPEGYSVSREKKERFSLILESASTNQTSMYLCASSRRAGIDYEQYFGPGTRLTVT.

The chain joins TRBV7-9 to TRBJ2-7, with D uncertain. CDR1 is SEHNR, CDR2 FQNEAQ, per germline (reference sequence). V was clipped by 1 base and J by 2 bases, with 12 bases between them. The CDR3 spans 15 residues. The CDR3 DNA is TGTGCCAGCAGCTTAGGAAGTCTCGGAGCCTACGAGCAGTACTTC. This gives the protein CASSLGSLGAYEQYF.

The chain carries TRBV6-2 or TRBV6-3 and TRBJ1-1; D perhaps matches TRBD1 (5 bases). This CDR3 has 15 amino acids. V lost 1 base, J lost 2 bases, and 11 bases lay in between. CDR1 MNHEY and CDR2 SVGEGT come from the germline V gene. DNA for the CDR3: TGTGCCAGCAGTTACTTGGACAAGGCAAACACTGAAGCTTTCTTT. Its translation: CASSYLDKANTEAFF.

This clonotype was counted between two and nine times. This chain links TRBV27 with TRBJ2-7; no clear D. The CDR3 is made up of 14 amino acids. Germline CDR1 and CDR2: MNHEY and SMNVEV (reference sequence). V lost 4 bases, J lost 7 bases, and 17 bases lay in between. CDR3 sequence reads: CASSSPGYLWEQYF. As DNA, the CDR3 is TGTGCCAGCAGTTCCCCAGGTTACCTCTGGGAGCAGTACTTC.

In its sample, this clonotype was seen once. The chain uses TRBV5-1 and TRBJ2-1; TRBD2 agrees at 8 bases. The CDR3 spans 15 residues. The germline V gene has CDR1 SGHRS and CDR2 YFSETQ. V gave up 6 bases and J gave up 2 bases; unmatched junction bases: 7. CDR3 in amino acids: CASKSGSWPYNEQFF. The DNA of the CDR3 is TGCGCCAGCAAAAGCGGGAGCTGGCCCTACAATGAGCAGTTCTTC.

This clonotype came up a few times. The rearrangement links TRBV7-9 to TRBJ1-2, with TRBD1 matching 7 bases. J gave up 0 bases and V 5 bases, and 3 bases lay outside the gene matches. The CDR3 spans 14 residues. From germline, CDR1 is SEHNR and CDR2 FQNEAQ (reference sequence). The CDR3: CASSPGGSNYGYTF. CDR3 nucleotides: TGTGCCAGCAGCCCAGGGGGGTCTAACTATGGCTACACCTTC. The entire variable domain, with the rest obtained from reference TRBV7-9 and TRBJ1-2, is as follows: DTGVSQNPRHKITKRGQNVTFRCDPISEHNRLYWYRQTLGQGPEFLTYFQNEAQLEKSRLLSDRFSAERPKGSFSTLEIQRTEQGDSAMYLCASSPGGSNYGYTFGSGTRLTVV.

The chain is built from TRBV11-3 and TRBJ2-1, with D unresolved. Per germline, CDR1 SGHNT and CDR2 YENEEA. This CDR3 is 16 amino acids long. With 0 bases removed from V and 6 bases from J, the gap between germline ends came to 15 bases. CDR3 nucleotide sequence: TGTGCCAGCAGCTTAGATACCGGCCGGACGGGCAATGAGCAGTTCTTC. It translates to CASSLDTGRTGNEQFF.

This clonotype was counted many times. The CDR3 loop reads CASSSHQNEQFF. The CDR3 DNA follows: TGTGCCAGCAGCTCCCACCAGAATGAGCAGTTCTTC. The chain links TRBV7-2 to TRBJ2-1; unclear D gene. CDR3 size: 12 residues. The V gene's germline CDR1 is SGHTA and CDR2 FQGNSA. The V end lost 4 bases, the J end lost 7 bases, and 8 bases lay between the germline ends.

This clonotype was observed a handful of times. The DNA for the CDR3 is TGTGCCAGCCGAAAGGGGTGGGGGGCAGATGAGCAGTTCTTC. It yields the protein CASRKGWGADEQFF. The chain carries TRBV5-5 and TRBJ2-1; the D call may be TRBD1 or TRBD2 (6 bases each). The ends were cut back, 7 bases at V and 8 bases at J, with 19 bases in the middle. This CDR3 comprises 14 residues. Germline V gene data show CDR1 as SGHKS and CDR2 as YYEKEE (reference sequence).

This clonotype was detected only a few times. The CDR3 region is CASSPGSRWYEQYF. The CDR3 DNA reads as TGTGCCAGCAGCCCCGGGAGCAGGTGGTACGAGCAGTACTTC. The V call is TRBV3-1, the J call TRBJ2-7; a possible D gene is TRBD2 (6 bases). The CDR3 totals 14 residues. V was clipped by 4 bases and J by 4 bases, with 14 bases between them. The germline V gene encodes CDR1 LGHDT and CDR2 YNNKEL (reference sequence).

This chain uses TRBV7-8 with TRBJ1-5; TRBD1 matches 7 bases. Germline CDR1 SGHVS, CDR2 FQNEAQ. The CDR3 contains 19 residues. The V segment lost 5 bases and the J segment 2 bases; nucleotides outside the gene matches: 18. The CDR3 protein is CASSPSRTGRLKGNQPQHF. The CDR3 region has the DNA TGTGCCAGCAGCCCAAGCCGGACAGGCCGCCTGAAAGGCAATCAGCCCCAGCATTTT.